This TCR beta chain was identified during a study of control samples from healthy donors and cancer patients. The CDR3 has 14 amino acids. Germline V gene sequence: CDR1 LGHDT, CDR2 YNNKEL (reference sequence). V was shortened by 4 bases and J by 8 bases, with 17 bases between the two germline ends. Profiling relied on immunoSEQ multiplex PCR, and the TCRdb table lists in-frame clones only, not all of them. This table holds about 71,000 clones, roughly 86% found once. This sequence originates from a man in his sixties with lung cancer. The sequencing input was PBMCs. This chain joins TRBV3-1 (or the pseudogene TRBV3-2) and TRBJ1-2; no definite D call. The CDR3 is CASSPWQSLGGYTF. The CDR3 DNA reads as TGTGCCAGCAGCCCCTGGCAGTCCCTTGGGGGCTACACCTTC.